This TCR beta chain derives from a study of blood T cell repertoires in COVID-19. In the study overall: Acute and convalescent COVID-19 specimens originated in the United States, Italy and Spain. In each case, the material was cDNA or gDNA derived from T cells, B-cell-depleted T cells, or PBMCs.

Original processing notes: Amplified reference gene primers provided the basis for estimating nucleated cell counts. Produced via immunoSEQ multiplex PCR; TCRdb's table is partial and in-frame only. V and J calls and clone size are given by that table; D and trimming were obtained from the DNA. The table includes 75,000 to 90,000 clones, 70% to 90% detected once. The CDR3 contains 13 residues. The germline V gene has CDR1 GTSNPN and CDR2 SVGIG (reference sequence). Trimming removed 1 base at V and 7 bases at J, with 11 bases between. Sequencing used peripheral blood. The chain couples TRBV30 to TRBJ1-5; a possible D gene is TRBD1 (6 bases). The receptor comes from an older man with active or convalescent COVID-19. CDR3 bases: TGTGCCTGGAGTGAGGGGGTTGCCCAGCCCCAGCATTTT. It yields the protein CAWSEGVAQPQHF.